The clone carrying this TCR beta chain was seen a handful of times. Its matching antigen is unknown. Clinicians made diagnoses from clinical symptoms, serum thyroxine, TRAb, thyroid ultrasound and orbital computed tomography. V lost 1 base to trimming and J lost 3 bases; unmatched junction nucleotides: 6. CDR1 and CDR2 (germline): SGHAT, FQNNGV. The CDR3 is 16 residues long. The data stem from a study of Graves' ophthalmopathy and Graves' hyperthyroidism. The study's findings and limits: Blood also carried most expanded thyroid clonotypes exceeding 0.001 frequency.

TCR beta CDR3 regions were amplified from RNA transcripts. Investigators did first-round RT-PCR with HTBI primers, then second-round multiplex PCR. Each CDR3 protein gets one entry after TCRdb re-called the multiplex PCR reads with MiXCR. The data show almost 750,000 distinct CDR3 sequences, roughly 41% seen once. The receptor was isolated from an adult man with Graves' ophthalmopathy. The genes are TRBV11-2 and TRBJ2-5; the match to TRBD2 covers 9 bases. Source material: peripheral blood. In nucleotides, the CDR3 is TGTGCCAGCAGCTTAGCGGGCGGGGGGGCTAAAGAGACCCAGTACTTC. Translation gives CASSLAGGGAKETQYF.